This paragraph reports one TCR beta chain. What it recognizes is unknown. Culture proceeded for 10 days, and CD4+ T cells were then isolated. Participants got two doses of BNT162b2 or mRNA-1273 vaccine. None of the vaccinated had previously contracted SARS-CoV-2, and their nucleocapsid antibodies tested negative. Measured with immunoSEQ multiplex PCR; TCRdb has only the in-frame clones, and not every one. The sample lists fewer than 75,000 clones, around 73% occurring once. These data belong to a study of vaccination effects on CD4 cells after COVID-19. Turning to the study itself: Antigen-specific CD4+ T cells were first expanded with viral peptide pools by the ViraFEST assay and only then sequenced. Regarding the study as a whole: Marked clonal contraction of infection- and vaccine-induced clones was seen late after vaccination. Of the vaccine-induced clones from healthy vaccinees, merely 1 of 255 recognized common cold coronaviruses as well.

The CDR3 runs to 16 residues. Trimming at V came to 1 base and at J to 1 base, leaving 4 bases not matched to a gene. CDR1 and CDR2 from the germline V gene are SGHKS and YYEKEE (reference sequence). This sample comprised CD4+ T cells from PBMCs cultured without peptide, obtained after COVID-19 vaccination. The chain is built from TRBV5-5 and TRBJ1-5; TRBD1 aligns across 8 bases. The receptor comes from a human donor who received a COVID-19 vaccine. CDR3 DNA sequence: TGTGCCAGCAGCTTGTTTCCAGGGGGCAGCAATCAGCCCCAGCATTTT. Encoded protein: CASSLFPGGSNQPQHF.